This passage covers 21 T cell receptor beta chains from one sample sequenced in a study of cytomegalovirus exposure and HLA in healthy donors (dated by TCRdb to the late 2010s). The library came from the immunoSEQ multiplex PCR assay. For the multiplex PCR, a mixture combining 60 forward primers for TCR Vbeta segments and 13 reverse primers for TCR Jbeta segments was used. TCRdb took over this immuneACCESS table, retaining in-frame rearrangements with V and J assigned. Such tables are incomplete; in checked studies, under half of the missing clones stem from an unresolved V gene, and the remainder is unexplained. For this sample there are about 96,000 clones; 65% to 75% appear just once. Of the sample, under 3.5% is held by the ten largest clones. The sample taken for sequencing was PBMCs. Every receptor here comes from a female donor in good health and CMV-seropositive.

This rearrangement joins TRBV9 to TRBJ1-4, with 8 nucleotides matching TRBD1. The V gene end was trimmed by 3 bases and the J gene end by 8 bases; junction bases not matched to a gene: 12. The CDR3 loop spans 16 amino acids. Germline V gene lookup returns CDR1 SGDLS and CDR2 YYNGEE. The CDR3 nucleotides are TGTGCCAGCAGCGCCGGGACCGGGACAGGCTCCGAAAAACTGTTTTTT. Translated: CASSAGTGTGSEKLFF.

This chain links TRBV5-6 with TRBJ1-4; possible D gene TRBD1, 6 bases. The CDR3 consists of 16 residues. Per the germline V gene, CDR1 is SGHDT and CDR2 is YYEEEE. V was shortened by 5 bases and J by 8 bases, with 22 bases between the two germline ends. CDR3 region: CASSLTSGTNNEKLFF. The CDR3 DNA follows: TGTGCCAGCAGTCTAACCAGCGGGACAAACAACGAAAAACTGTTTTTT.

This clone occurred a few times. The chain links TRBV28 to TRBJ1-2; 11 positions agree with TRBD1. V trimming: 5 bases; J trimming: 7 bases; junction bases outside the gene matches: 6. The CDR3 totals 14 residues. Germline CDR1 MDHEN, CDR2 SYDVKM. This chain's CDR3 is CASSGTGGVSGYTF. CDR3 sequence (DNA): TGTGCCAGCAGTGGGACAGGGGGGGTTAGTGGCTACACCTTC.

The chain carries TRBV28 and TRBJ2-7, with 7 bases matching TRBD2. The CDR3 is 16 residues long. Germline CDR1 MDHEN, CDR2 SYDVKM. V shed 1 base, J shed 2 bases, and the junction held 8 bases outside the gene matches. Written as DNA, the CDR3 is TGTGCCAGCAGTTTATCGGGGGACTATTCTACCTACGAGCAGTACTTC. Protein product: CASSLSGDYSTYEQYF. The full variable domain, completed using reference TRBV28 and TRBJ2-7, is DVKVTQSSRYLVKRTGEKVFLECVQDMDHENMFWYRQDPGLGLRLIYFSYDVKMKEKGDIPEGYSVSREKKERFSLILESASTNQTSMYLCASSLSGDYSTYEQYFGPGTRLTVT.

The V and J genes are TRBV19 and TRBJ2-3; perhaps TRBD1 as D (5 bases). Trimming left V 4 bases short and J 2 bases short, with 7 bases between. There are 13 residues in the CDR3. CDR1 is LNHDA and CDR2 is SQIVND in the germline V gene (reference sequence). Here the CDR3 DNA reads TGTGCCAGTAGTAAGGGGTTCACAGATACGCAGTATTTT. This codes for CASSKGFTDTQYF.

V and J are TRBV4-1 and TRBJ2-7, with 7 bases lining up with TRBD1. This CDR3 has 13 residues. The germline V gene has CDR1 MGHRA and CDR2 YSYEKL. Unmatched junction bases numbered 4, after V lost 3 bases and J lost 5 bases. DNA of the CDR3: TGCGCCAGCAGCCATCGAACAGGGGACGAGCAGTACTTC. Protein product: CASSHRTGDEQYF.

A few counts support this clone. V and J are TRBV18 and TRBJ1-5; D gene unclear. This CDR3 has 16 amino acids. V lost 2 bases, J lost 1 base, and 12 bases lay in between. CDR1 is KGHSH, CDR2 LQKENI, per germline. The CDR3 loop is CASSPFVAVSNQPQHF. In DNA, the CDR3 is TGTGCCAGCTCACCATTCGTAGCAGTAAGCAATCAGCCCCAGCATTTT.

The rearrangement links TRBV4-2 to TRBJ2-7; D possibly corresponds to TRBD1 (7 bases). This CDR3 contains 15 residues. Trimming stripped 2 bases from V and 3 bases from J, with 14 bases between. The germline V gene encodes CDR1 LGHNA and CDR2 YNFKEQ. The CDR3, as DNA: TGTGCCAGCAGCCAACCCGGGCAGGGGGGCTACGAGCAGTACTTC. Its translation is CASSQPGQGGYEQYF.

The chain is built from TRBV9 and TRBJ2-7; 8 bases fit TRBD1. The V and J ends lost 4 bases and 5 bases, in that order; junction bases with no gene match: 8. The CDR3 spans 14 residues. Germline lookup yields CDR1 SGDLS and CDR2 YYNGEE. The CDR3 reads CASSPWDRIDEQYF. CDR3 bases: TGTGCCAGCAGCCCCTGGGACAGGATAGACGAGCAGTACTTC.

The chain links TRBV4-2 to TRBJ1-5; 11 bases fit TRBD1. CDR1 and CDR2 from the germline V gene are LGHNA and YNFKEQ. The CDR3 is 17 amino acids. V was clipped by 0 bases and J by 7 bases; unmatched bases: 8. The CDR3 is CASSQDGQGQGGQPQHF. The DNA of the CDR3 is TGTGCCAGCAGCCAAGATGGACAGGGACAGGGGGGCCAGCCCCAGCATTTT.

This clone has only one observation. V is TRBV4-3 and J is TRBJ2-2, with TRBD2 identical over 8 bases. V lost 1 base to trimming and J lost 4 bases; unmatched junction nucleotides: 8. Germline lookup yields CDR1 LGHNA and CDR2 YSLEER. This CDR3 region has 17 residues. The CDR3 here is CASSQATGGPGTGELFF. The CDR3 nucleotides are TGCGCCAGCAGCCAAGCTACGGGAGGGCCGGGCACCGGGGAGCTGTTTTTT.

The chain uses TRBV4-2 and TRBJ2-7; unclear D gene. The germline V and J ends were trimmed by 4 bases and 2 bases, with 12 bases remaining between them. The CDR3 is 14 amino acids. The germline V gene encodes CDR1 LGHNA and CDR2 YNFKEQ. The CDR3 sequence: CASSPTLEAYEQYF. The CDR3 bases are TGTGCCAGCAGCCCAACCCTAGAGGCCTACGAGCAGTACTTC.

This clone appeared once. This chain joins TRBV4-3 and TRBJ2-3; possible D gene TRBD2, 6 bases. The V gene lost 1 base and the J gene lost 2 bases, with 10 bases spanning the gap. This CDR3 has 15 residues. Germline lookup yields CDR1 LGHNA and CDR2 YSLEER. The CDR3 is CASSQVAGNTDTQYF. The DNA of the CDR3 is TGCGCCAGCAGCCAAGTGGCGGGAAACACAGATACGCAGTATTTT.

The chain recombines TRBV7-6 with TRBJ1-2; D ambiguous. This CDR3 contains 14 residues. CDR1 is SGHVS, CDR2 FNYEAQ, per germline. The V end lost 1 base, the J end lost 1 base, and 7 bases lay between the germline ends. The CDR3: CASSLDIINYGYTF. The CDR3 DNA is TGTGCCAGCAGCTTAGACATCATTAACTATGGCTACACCTTC.

The chain recombines TRBV7-9 with TRBJ2-5, with D possibly matching TRBD1 (5 bases). CDR3 length: 13 amino acids. V lost 2 bases to trimming and J lost 2 bases, with 6 bases between them. CDR1 is SEHNR, CDR2 FQNEAQ, per germline (reference sequence). CDR3 amino acids: CASSLRQQETQYF. The CDR3 bases are TGTGCCAGCAGCTTACGACAGCAAGAGACCCAGTACTTC.

The V gene is TRBV7-9, the J gene TRBJ2-1; D possibly corresponds to TRBD2 (6 bases). CDR1 is SEHNR, CDR2 FQNEAQ, per germline (reference sequence). V was pared by 5 bases and J by 3 bases, with 11 bases between. The CDR3 length is 14 residues. The CDR3 coding sequence is TGTGCCAGCAGCCGGGACTTGAACTACAATGAGCAGTTCTTC. It translates to CASSRDLNYNEQFF.

V gene TRBV4-2 combines with J gene TRBJ2-1; D is perhaps TRBD2 (6 bases). The CDR3 has 16 amino acids. Germline V gene sequence: CDR1 LGHNA, CDR2 YNFKEQ. The V and J ends lost 0 bases and 6 bases respectively, with 15 bases between them. CDR3 sequence reads: CASSQERGGFANEQFF. The DNA of the CDR3 is TGTGCCAGCAGCCAAGAGAGGGGAGGTTTTGCCAATGAGCAGTTCTTC.

V usage is TRBV28 and J usage is TRBJ2-7; D is uncertain. The ends were cut back, 3 bases at V and 2 bases at J, with 11 bases in the middle. Germline CDR1 and CDR2: MDHEN and SYDVKM. This CDR3 is built from 14 residues. The CDR3 here is CASSFPERAYEQYF. CDR3 coding DNA: TGTGCCAGCAGTTTCCCAGAGCGAGCCTACGAGCAGTACTTC.

This chain uses TRBV5-6 with TRBJ2-1; unclear D gene. There are 14 residues in the CDR3. CDR1 is SGHDT and CDR2 is YYEEEE in the germline V gene. V gave up 1 base and J gave up 5 bases, with 10 bases separating them. CDR3 sequence reads: CASSLYAEHNEQFF. The CDR3 region has the DNA TGTGCCAGCAGCTTGTACGCAGAACACAATGAGCAGTTCTTC.

V usage is TRBV4-1 and J usage is TRBJ2-3; maybe TRBD2 (6 bases). V gave up 2 bases and J gave up 0 bases, with 12 bases separating them. The CDR3 runs to 16 residues. Germline V CDR1 and CDR2: MGHRA, YSYEKL. For the CDR3, the DNA is TGCGCCAGCAGCCAAATGGCGGGGCAGAGCACAGATACGCAGTATTTT. Its protein product is CASSQMAGQSTDTQYF.

J is TRBJ1-2 and V is TRBV5-4, with D unclear. In germline, CDR1 is SGHNT, CDR2 YYREEE (reference sequence). The CDR3 is 13 residues long. V dropped 4 bases and J dropped 6 bases, with 13 bases sitting between them. The CDR3 spells CASSGGRYDGYTF. In DNA, the CDR3 is TGTGCCAGCAGCGGTGGGCGTTACGATGGCTACACCTTC.